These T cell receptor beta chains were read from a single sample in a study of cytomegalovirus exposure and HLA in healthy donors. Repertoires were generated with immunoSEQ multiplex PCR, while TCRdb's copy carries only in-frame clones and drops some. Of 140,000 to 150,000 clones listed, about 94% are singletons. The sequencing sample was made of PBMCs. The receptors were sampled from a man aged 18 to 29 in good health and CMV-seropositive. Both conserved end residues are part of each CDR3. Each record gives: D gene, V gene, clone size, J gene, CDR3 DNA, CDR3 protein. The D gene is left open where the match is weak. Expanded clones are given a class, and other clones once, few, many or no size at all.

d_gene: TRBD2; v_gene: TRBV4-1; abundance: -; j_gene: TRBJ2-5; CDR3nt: TGCGCCAGCAGCTCCACTAGCGGCGAGAAAGAGACCCAGTACTTC; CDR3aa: CASSSTSGEKETQYF
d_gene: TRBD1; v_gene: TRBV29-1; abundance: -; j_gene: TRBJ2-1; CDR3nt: TGCAGCGTTGTTCAGGGGGTTGAGCAGTTCTTC; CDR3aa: CSVVQGVEQFF
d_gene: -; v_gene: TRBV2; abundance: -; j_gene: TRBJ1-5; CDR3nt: TGTGCCAGCGGCTCACAGGGTATCGACCAGCCCCAGCATTTT; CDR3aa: CASGSQGIDQPQHF
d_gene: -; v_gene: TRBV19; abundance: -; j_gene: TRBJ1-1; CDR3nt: TGTGCCAGTAGAAGGGGCCCCCGGCCGGACACTGAAGCTTTCTTT; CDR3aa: CASRRGPRPDTEAFF
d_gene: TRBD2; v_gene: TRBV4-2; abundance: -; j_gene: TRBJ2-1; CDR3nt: TGTGCCAGCAGCCAAGGGGCCGGGAGGGGACTCTCCTACAATGAGCAGTTCTTC; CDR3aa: CASSQGAGRGLSYNEQFF
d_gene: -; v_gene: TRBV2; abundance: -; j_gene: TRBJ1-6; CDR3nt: TGTGCCAGCAGGGACAGTCTAAATTCACCCCTCCACTTT; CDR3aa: CASRDSLNSPLHF
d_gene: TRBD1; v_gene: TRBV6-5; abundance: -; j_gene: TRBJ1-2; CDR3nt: TGTGCCAGCAGTTACCCTGGGACAGGTCGTGGCTACACCTTC; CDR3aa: CASSYPGTGRGYTF
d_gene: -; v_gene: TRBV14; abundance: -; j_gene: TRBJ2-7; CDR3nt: TGTGCCAGCAGCCAACCCGGGTCCTACGAGCAGTACTTC; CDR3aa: CASSQPGSYEQYF
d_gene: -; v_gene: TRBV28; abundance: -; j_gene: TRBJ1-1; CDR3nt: TGTGCCAGCAGTTGGAGGGGTGAAGCTTTCTTT; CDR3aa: CASSWRGEAFF
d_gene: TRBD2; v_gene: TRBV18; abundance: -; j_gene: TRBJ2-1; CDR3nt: TGTGCCAGCTCACCACCCGGGACTAGCGGGAGCTACAATGAGCAGTTCTTC; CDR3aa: CASSPPGTSGSYNEQFF
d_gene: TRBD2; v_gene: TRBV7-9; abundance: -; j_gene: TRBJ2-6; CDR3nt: TGTGCCAGCAGCTTAGGGCCAGGGAGGGATGGGGCCAACGTCCTGACTTTC; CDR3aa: CASSLGPGRDGANVLTF
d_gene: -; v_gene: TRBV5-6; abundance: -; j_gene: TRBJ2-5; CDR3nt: TGTGCCAGCAGAAAGGGGGTTCGGTGGGAGACCCAGTACTTC; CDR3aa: CASRKGVRWETQYF
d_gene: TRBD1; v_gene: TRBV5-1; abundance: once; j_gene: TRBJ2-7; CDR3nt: TGCGCCAGCAGCTTGCTTCTTCCGTCAGGGGGCGAGCAGTACTTC; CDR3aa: CASSLLLPSGGEQYF
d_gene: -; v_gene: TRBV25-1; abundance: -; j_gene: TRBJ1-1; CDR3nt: TGTGCCAGCAGTGCCCAGGCACCGAACACTGAAGCTTTCTTT; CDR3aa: CASSAQAPNTEAFF
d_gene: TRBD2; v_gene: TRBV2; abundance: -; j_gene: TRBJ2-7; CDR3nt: TGTGCCAGCAGCCCCCCCGGGACTAGCGGGAGGTTGAAGCAGTACTTC; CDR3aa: CASSPPGTSGRLKQYF
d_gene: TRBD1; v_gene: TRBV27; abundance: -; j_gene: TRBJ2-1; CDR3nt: TGTGCCAGCAGTTGGGCGGGACAGGGATTCAATGAGCAGTTCTTC; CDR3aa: CASSWAGQGFNEQFF
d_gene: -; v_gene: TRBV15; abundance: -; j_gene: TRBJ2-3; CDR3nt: TGTGCCACCAGCAGAGCTGAGACAGGTGTGGCAGATACGCAGTATTTT; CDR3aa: CATSRAETGVADTQYF
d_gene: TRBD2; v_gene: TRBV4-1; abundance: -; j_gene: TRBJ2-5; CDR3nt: TGCGCCAGCAGCCAAAAGCCCGGGGGGCTAGCGGGAGGGCCCGAGACCCAGTACTTC; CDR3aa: CASSQKPGGLAGGPETQYF
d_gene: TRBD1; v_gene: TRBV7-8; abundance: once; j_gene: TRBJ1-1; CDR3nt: TGTGCCAGCAGCTTAGCTAGGACAGGTGAAGCTTTCTTT; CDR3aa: CASSLARTGEAFF
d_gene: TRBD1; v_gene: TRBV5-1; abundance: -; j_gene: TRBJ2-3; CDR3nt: TGCGCCAGCAGCTTCGGCAGGGGGCGAACAGATACGCAGTATTTT; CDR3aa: CASSFGRGRTDTQYF
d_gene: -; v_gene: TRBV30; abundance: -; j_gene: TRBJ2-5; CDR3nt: TGTGCCTGGAGGATCGGAGAGACCCAGTACTTC; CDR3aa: CAWRIGETQYF
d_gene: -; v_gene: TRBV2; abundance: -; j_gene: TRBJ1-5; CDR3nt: TGTGCCAGCAGGACGGGACTCCGGGAAGGGATTAGCAATCAGCCCCAGCATTTT; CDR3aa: CASRTGLREGISNQPQHF
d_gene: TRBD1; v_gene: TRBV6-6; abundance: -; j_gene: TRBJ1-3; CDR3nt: TGTGCCAGCAGGTCACACAGGGGGCCTGGAAACACCATATATTTT; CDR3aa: CASRSHRGPGNTIYF
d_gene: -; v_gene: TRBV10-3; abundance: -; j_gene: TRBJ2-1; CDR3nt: TGTGCCATCAGTGAGTCGTTGGCTAGCAATGAGCAGTTCTTC; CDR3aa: CAISESLASNEQFF
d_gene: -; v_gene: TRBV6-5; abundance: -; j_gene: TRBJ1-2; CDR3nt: TGTGCCAGCAGTTACTCTGGCGACGGGATCGGCGGCTACACCTTC; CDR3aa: CASSYSGDGIGGYTF
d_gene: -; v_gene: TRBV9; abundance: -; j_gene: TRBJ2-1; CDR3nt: TGTGCCAGCAGCGTAGGTTCGCTAGCCGATTCCTACAATGAGCAGTTCTTC; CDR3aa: CASSVGSLADSYNEQFF
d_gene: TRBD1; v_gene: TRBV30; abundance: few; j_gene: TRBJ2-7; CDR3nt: TGTGCCTGGAGTGTGGGGACAGATTTTAGGTACGAGCAGTACTTC; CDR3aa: CAWSVGTDFRYEQYF
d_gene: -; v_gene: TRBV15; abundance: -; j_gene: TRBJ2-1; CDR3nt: TGTGCCTCCCGCCCAGACTCCTACAATGAGCAGTTCTTC; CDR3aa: CASRPDSYNEQFF
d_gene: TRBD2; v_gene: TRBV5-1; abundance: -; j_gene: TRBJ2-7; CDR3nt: TGCGCCAGCAGCCTTACCCGGGGGGGCGGGTACGAGCAGTACTTC; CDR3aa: CASSLTRGGGYEQYF
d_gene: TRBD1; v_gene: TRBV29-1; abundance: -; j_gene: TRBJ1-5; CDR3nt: TGCAGCGTTGATGGGGACAGGGGAGGACATAGCAATCAGCCCCAGCATTTT; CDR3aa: CSVDGDRGGHSNQPQHF
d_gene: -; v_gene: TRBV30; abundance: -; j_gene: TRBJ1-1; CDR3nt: TGTGCCTGGAGTGTTCAGAAAAACACTGAAGCTTTCTTT; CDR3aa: CAWSVQKNTEAFF
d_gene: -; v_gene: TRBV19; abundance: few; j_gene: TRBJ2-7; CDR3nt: TGTGCCAGTACCCCTCCATTCAGGCCCTACGAGCAGTACTTC; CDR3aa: CASTPPFRPYEQYF
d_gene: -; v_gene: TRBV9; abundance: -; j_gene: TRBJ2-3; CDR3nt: TGTGCCAGCAGCGTAGCGCAGCGGGCCACAGATACGCAGTATTTT; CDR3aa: CASSVAQRATDTQYF
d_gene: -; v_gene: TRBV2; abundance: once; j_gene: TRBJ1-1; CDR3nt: TGTGCCAGCAGTGAACTGGGCCAGACTGAAGCTTTCTTT; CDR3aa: CASSELGQTEAFF
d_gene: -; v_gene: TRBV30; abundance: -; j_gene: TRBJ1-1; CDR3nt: TGTGCCTGGAGAAGTTTTCGGGGGGCGCGGGCTTTCTTT; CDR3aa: CAWRSFRGARAFF